The 17 T cell receptor beta chains below all came from one sample that was sequenced in a study of blood T cell repertoires in COVID-19. Produced via immunoSEQ multiplex PCR; TCRdb's table is partial and in-frame only. This table has about 230,000 clones, over 65% appearing once. The sample was peripheral blood. These receptors all come from a woman aged 65 to 85 with active or convalescent COVID-19.

V usage is TRBV3-1 (or the pseudogene TRBV3-2) and J usage is TRBJ2-1; TRBD2 matches at 11 bases. The CDR3 is 15 amino acids. With 4 bases clipped from V and 5 bases from J, the junction kept 4 bases outside the gene matches. The germline gives CDR1 LGHDT, CDR2 YNNKEL (reference sequence). CDR3 in amino acids: CASSLGSGGDNEQFF. The CDR3 DNA reads TGTGCCAGCAGCCTAGGTAGCGGGGGGGACAATGAGCAGTTCTTC.

The rearrangement uses TRBV6-1 and TRBJ2-3; TRBD2 matches 7 bases. J was trimmed by 1 base and V by 4 bases; bases with no gene match: 11. The CDR3 length is 17 residues. Germline CDR1 MNHNS, CDR2 SASEGT. CDR3 sequence (DNA): TGTGCCAGCAGTGCCCGTGGAGCGGGGAGTGGCACAGATACGCAGTATTTT. Translation: CASSARGAGSGTDTQYF.

This clone was counted once. This chain's CDR3 is CASSFDRGDGYTF. The CDR3 coding sequence is TGTGCCAGCAGCTTTGACAGGGGAGATGGCTACACCTTC. This chain joins TRBV5-4 and TRBJ1-2; 8 bases match TRBD1. With V trimmed by 2 bases and J by 6 bases, 3 bases remained unmatched. From germline, CDR1 is SGHNT and CDR2 YYREEE (reference sequence). The CDR3 is 13 amino acids. Full variable domain (outside the CDR3, taken from reference TRBV5-4 and TRBJ1-2): ETGVTQSPTHLIKTRGQQVTLRCSSQSGHNTVSWYQQALGQGPQFIFQYYREEENGRGNFPPRFSGLQFPNYSSELNVNALELDDSALYLCASSFDRGDGYTFGSGTRLTVV.

The CDR3: CASSTPTRQGGGAFF. For the CDR3, the DNA is TGTGCCAGCAGCACCCCCACCCGACAGGGTGGAGGAGCTTTCTTT. This chain joins TRBV7-2 and TRBJ1-1, with 7 bases fitting TRBD1. The CDR3 length is 15 residues. Germline lookup yields CDR1 SGHTA and CDR2 FQGNSA. V shed 5 bases, J shed 10 bases, and the junction held 16 bases outside the gene matches.

The J gene is TRBJ2-5, the V gene TRBV5-6, with 7 bases lining up with TRBD1. This CDR3 spans 16 amino acids. The germline V gene has CDR1 SGHDT and CDR2 YYEEEE. V shed 0 bases, J shed 5 bases, and the junction held 10 bases outside the gene matches. The CDR3 here is CASSLDTILQGETQYF. The DNA of the CDR3 is TGTGCCAGCAGCTTGGACACGATTCTACAGGGGGAGACCCAGTACTTC.

This chain joins TRBV6-1 and TRBJ2-5; TRBD2 matches at 10 bases. This CDR3 is built from 16 residues. Germline V gene lookup returns CDR1 MNHNS and CDR2 SASEGT. The V segment lost 2 bases and the J segment 5 bases; nucleotides outside the gene matches: 8. The DNA for the CDR3 is TGTGCCAGCAGTGAATCGAGCGGGGGGGCCGGGGAGACCCAGTACTTC. Protein sequence: CASSESSGGAGETQYF.

The CDR3 protein is CASSYYGVQGKSPLHF. CDR3 nucleotide sequence: TGTGCCAGCAGTTACTACGGAGTGCAGGGTAAATCACCCCTCCACTTT. V is TRBV6-6 and J is TRBJ1-6; D might be TRBD1 (5 bases). Germline V gives CDR1 MNHNY, CDR2 SVGAGI (reference sequence). This CDR3 contains 16 residues. Trimming removed 1 base at V and 10 bases at J, with 17 bases between.

The rearrangement uses TRBV2 and TRBJ1-4; D gene uncertain. This CDR3 region has 13 residues. Germline assignment: CDR1 SNHLY and CDR2 FYNNEI. Trimming cost V 8 bases and J 4 bases, with 11 bases left between them. CDR3 protein: CASFSQRNEKLFF. CDR3 nucleotide sequence: TGTGCCAGCTTTAGCCAACGTAATGAAAAACTGTTTTTT.

V and J are TRBV18 and TRBJ1-2; 8 positions match TRBD1. The ends lost 6 bases at V and 7 bases at J; junction bases unmatched: 16. Germline CDR1 and CDR2: KGHSH and LQKENI. The CDR3 is 16 amino acids. The chain's CDR3 is CASSPRQGAAAGGYTF. CDR3 sequence (DNA): TGTGCCAGCTCCCCCCGGCAGGGGGCTGCTGCTGGTGGCTACACCTTC.

This chain joins TRBV4-2 and TRBJ2-2, with TRBD1 identical over 7 bases. CDR1 is LGHNA and CDR2 is YNFKEQ in the germline V gene. V shed 4 bases, J shed 4 bases, and the junction held 6 bases outside the gene matches. The CDR3 extends over 15 amino acids. The CDR3 sequence: CASSPPRGFTGELFF. CDR3 coding DNA: TGTGCCAGCAGCCCTCCCAGGGGGTTCACCGGGGAGCTGTTTTTT.

J is TRBJ2-3 and V is TRBV7-8, with 13 positions matching TRBD2. This CDR3 has 18 residues. The trim removed 2 bases at V and 4 bases at J, leaving 9 bases unmatched. Germline CDR1 is SGHVS and CDR2 is FQNEAQ. CDR3 amino acids: CASSLRLATSGRSDTQYF. In DNA form, the CDR3 reads TGTGCCAGCAGCTTACGGCTAGCGACTAGCGGGAGGTCAGATACGCAGTATTTT.

The chain is built from TRBV30 and TRBJ1-6; weak D call: TRBD1 (5 bases). Germline CDR1 reads GTSNPN; CDR2 reads SVGIG (reference sequence). This CDR3 is 14 amino acids long. Trimming removed 0 bases from V and 9 bases from J, with 12 bases in between. The CDR3 sequence: CAWSVGQGSSPLHF. Here the CDR3 DNA reads TGTGCCTGGAGTGTAGGTCAGGGTAGTTCACCCCTCCACTTT. Complete variable domain (other parts from reference TRBV30 and TRBJ1-6): SQTIHQWPATLVQPVGSPLSLECTVEGTSNPNLYWYRQAAGRGLQLLFYSVGIGQISSEVPQNLSASRPQDRQFILSSKKLLLSDSGFYLCAWSVGQGSSPLHFGNGTRLTVT.

The J gene is TRBJ1-2, the V gene TRBV12-3 or TRBV12-4; no definite D call. V was trimmed by 8 bases and J by 5 bases, leaving 12 bases between them. This CDR3 has 12 amino acids. The CDR3 region has the DNA TGTGCCAGCTCTAACCGGGGATATGGCTACACCTTC. Amino acid sequence: CASSNRGYGYTF.

The V call is TRBV18, the J call TRBJ2-1; tentatively, D is TRBD2 (7 bases). This CDR3 contains 15 residues. The V gene's germline CDR1 is KGHSH and CDR2 LQKENI. V was shortened by 5 bases and J by 2 bases, with 13 bases between the two germline ends. The CDR3 nucleotides read TGTGCCAGCTCAGTACAGGGAGGGACCTACAATGAGCAGTTCTTC. Protein: CASSVQGGTYNEQFF. Complete variable domain (other parts from reference TRBV18 and TRBJ2-1): NAGVMQNPRHLVRRRGQEARLRCSPMKGHSHVYWYRQLPEEGLKFMVYLQKENIIDESGMPKERFSAEFPKEGPSILRIQQVVRGDSAAYFCASSVQGGTYNEQFFGPGTRLTVL.

The rearrangement joins TRBV5-6 to TRBJ2-5; no clear D gene. Trimming shortened V by 0 bases and J by 3 bases, and 18 bases separated the two germline ends. The CDR3 consists of 17 residues. Germline loops: CDR1 SGHDT, CDR2 YYEEEE. CDR3 region: CASSLGAKPQPEETQYF. In DNA, the CDR3 is TGTGCCAGCAGCTTGGGAGCGAAACCCCAGCCGGAAGAGACCCAGTACTTC.

The rearrangement joins TRBV29-1 to TRBJ1-2, with D unresolved. Between the trimmed V and J ends, which lost 3 bases and 4 bases, there was a span of 12 bases. Germline V CDR1 and CDR2: SQVTM, ANQGSEA. The CDR3 sequence is 13 residues long. The chain's CDR3 is CSVEEERLYGYTF. The CDR3 DNA follows: TGCAGCGTTGAGGAGGAACGTCTCTATGGCTACACCTTC.

V and J are TRBV7-2 and TRBJ1-5; a possible D gene is TRBD1 (5 bases). This CDR3 region has 16 residues. V lost 1 base and J lost 4, with 14 bases in between. Germline V lookup: CDR1 SGHTA, CDR2 FQGNSA. CDR3 sequence reads: CASSLVGGAGNQPQHF. In DNA form, the CDR3 reads TGTGCCAGCAGCTTAGTAGGTGGGGCAGGGAATCAGCCCCAGCATTTT.